This note documents a single TCR beta chain sequence. This specimen comes from a study of blood T cell repertoires in COVID-19. The repertoire was sequenced with immunoSEQ multiplex PCR; TCRdb's copy has only in-frame clones and lacks some. The table lists a few hundred thousand clones, 90% of them singletons. The germline gives CDR1 MNHEY, CDR2 SMNVEV (reference sequence). With 8 bases clipped from V and 2 bases from J, the junction kept 11 bases outside the gene matches. The CDR3 has 15 residues. The source is a man aged 25 to 40 who had been exposed to COVID-19. The sequencing sample was made of PBMCs or T cells enriched from blood (not recorded which). This chain links TRBV27 with TRBJ1-2, with 7 nucleotides matching TRBD1. The CDR3 DNA sequence: TGTGCCAGCGCCACAGGGACAGCTGGGAACTATGGCTACACCTTC. Its protein product is CASATGTAGNYGYTF.